Each of the 27 T cell receptor beta chains below was sequenced from the same sample in a study of CD8 T cells in ankylosing spondylitis. Using its own MiXCR run on the 5' RACE reads, TCRdb lists one record per CDR3 protein. The sample has approximately 220,000 distinct CDR3 sequences, 20% to 30% seen once. The specimen was blood, either unsorted or a sorted T cell fraction (not recorded which). Source of these receptors: a male donor with ankylosing spondylitis or in good health (not recorded which).

The table lists this clonotype with many counts. The genes are TRBV4-1 and TRBJ1-2; D uncertain. Trimming pared 0 bases from V and 4 bases from J, leaving 15 bases between. The CDR3 has 16 residues. The germline V gene has CDR1 MGHRA and CDR2 YSYEKL. Written as DNA, the CDR3 is TGCGCCAGCAGCCAAGATCGGCCAGGACTCTCCTATGGCTACACCTTC. Amino acid sequence: CASSQDRPGLSYGYTF.

V is TRBV20-1 and J is TRBJ2-7; D tentatively fits TRBD1 or TRBD2 (6 bases each). This CDR3 is 13 amino acids long. Germline CDR1 is DFQATT and CDR2 is SNEGSKA (reference sequence). The V end was cut by 6 bases, the J end by 5 bases, with 17 bases between. The CDR3, as DNA: TGCAGTGCCCGGGGGCAGGCGGTCCACGAGCAGTACTTC. Amino acid sequence: CSARGQAVHEQYF.

This clonotype turned up a few times. The rearrangement links TRBV12-3 or TRBV12-4 to TRBJ2-2; unclear D gene. This CDR3 has 12 residues. Trimming stripped 7 bases from V and 5 bases from J, with 8 bases between. CDR3 DNA: TGTGCCAGCACCGTATTGACCGGGGAGCTGTTTTTT. Its protein product is CASTVLTGELFF.

This clonotype was seen repeatedly, ten times or more. The chain employs TRBV10-3 and TRBJ2-2; D is unresolved. Deletions cut 4 bases from V and 7 bases from J, with 7 bases between. Germline V gene data show CDR1 as ENHRY and CDR2 as SYGVKD. This CDR3 contains 12 residues. The CDR3: CAISAAVGELFF. The CDR3 DNA is TGTGCCATCAGTGCCGCTGTCGGGGAGCTGTTTTTT.

This clonotype was seen repeatedly, ten times or more. The chain links TRBV12-3 or TRBV12-4 to TRBJ2-7; 8 bases map to TRBD1. The CDR3 totals 12 residues. The V and J ends lost 9 bases and 7 bases, in that order; junction bases with no gene match: 8. DNA of the CDR3: TGTGCCAGTGGACAGGGCCTTGGGGAGCAGTACTTC. It encodes CASGQGLGEQYF.

This clonotype was counted only a few times. The genes are TRBV12-3 or TRBV12-4 and TRBJ2-1; 7 bases fit TRBD1. V lost 7 bases, J lost 10 bases, and 10 bases stayed unmatched. This CDR3 comprises 13 residues. DNA for the CDR3: TGTGCCAGCACCAAATTAGGGGGCGGGGAGCAGTTCTTC. Residues: CASTKLGGGEQFF.

This clonotype showed up just a few times. The V call is TRBV5-1, the J call TRBJ2-7; no clear D. Trimming pared 5 bases from V and 6 bases from J, leaving 12 bases between. The CDR3 has 12 residues. Germline lookup yields CDR1 SGHRS and CDR2 YFSETQ. CDR3 amino acids: CASSPDLGEQYF. The CDR3 DNA is TGCGCCAGCAGTCCTGATCTTGGCGAGCAGTACTTC.

This clonotype was seen a handful of times. The J gene is TRBJ2-7, the V gene TRBV5-6; D ambiguous. This CDR3 contains 14 residues. CDR1 is SGHDT and CDR2 is YYEEEE in the germline V gene. V was pared by 4 bases and J by 1 base, with 12 bases between. CDR3 protein: CASSPAAKSYEQYF. The CDR3 region has the DNA TGTGCCAGCAGCCCGGCAGCCAAGTCCTACGAGCAGTACTTC.

V usage is TRBV27 and J usage is TRBJ2-5, with D possibly TRBD2 on 6 matching bases. Trimming shortened V by 6 bases and J by 6 bases, and 14 bases separated the two germline ends. Germline V gives CDR1 MNHEY, CDR2 SMNVEV (reference sequence). This CDR3 region has 13 residues. CDR3 in DNA: TGTGCCAGCAGGCTCACTAGCTCCCAGACCCAGTACTTC. Protein: CASRLTSSQTQYF.

This clonotype was seen ten or more times. The chain combines TRBV24-1 with TRBJ2-7; D possibly corresponds to TRBD2 (6 bases). The CDR3 runs to 14 residues. The germline CDR1 and CDR2 sequences are KGHDR and SFDVKD. V was pared by 6 bases and J by 2 bases, with 13 bases between. The CDR3: CATSSLAEPYEQYF. In DNA form, the CDR3 reads TGTGCCACCAGTTCTTTAGCGGAACCCTACGAGCAGTACTTC.

This clonotype was observed many times. Here the CDR3 DNA reads TGTGCCAGCAGTGAACCGGGACTAGGGCACAATGAGCAGTTCTTC. Translating it yields CASSEPGLGHNEQFF. The chain couples TRBV25-1 to TRBJ2-1, with 8 bases fitting TRBD2. Germline CDR1 MGHDK, CDR2 SYGVNS. Germline trimming cut 2 bases from V and 5 bases from J; bases unmatched to any gene: 5. This CDR3 is built from 15 residues.

This clonotype turned up a few times. The rearrangement joins TRBV12-3 or TRBV12-4 to TRBJ1-5; 8 bases line up with TRBD1. This CDR3 is built from 15 residues. The V and J ends lost 3 bases and 3 bases, in that order; junction bases with no gene match: 4. The CDR3 sequence: CASSLRQGLNQPQHF. CDR3 DNA: TGTGCCAGCAGTTTGCGACAGGGGCTCAATCAGCCCCAGCATTTT.

The gene calls are TRBV6-1 and TRBJ2-5; 11 nucleotides align to TRBD2. With 6 bases clipped from V and 5 bases from J, the junction kept 8 bases outside the gene matches. In germline, CDR1 is MNHNS, CDR2 SASEGT. The CDR3 runs to 15 residues. The CDR3 spells CASSTPSGRTETQYF. CDR3 DNA sequence: TGTGCCAGCAGCACCCCTAGCGGGAGGACGGAGACCCAGTACTTC.

There are many counts of this clonotype. The chain recombines TRBV12-3 or TRBV12-4 with TRBJ1-3; possible D gene TRBD1, 6 bases. Trimming pared 7 bases from V and 0 bases from J, leaving 19 bases between. The CDR3 length is 17 residues. The CDR3 coding sequence is TGTGCCAGCACGACCTCCGGGGGGCTTAGCTCTGGAAACACCATATATTTT. Its translation is CASTTSGGLSSGNTIYF.

This clonotype was detected many times. The rearrangement uses TRBV6-2 or TRBV6-3 and TRBJ2-1; 7 nucleotides match TRBD1. V shed 4 bases and J 0 bases; nucleotides not matched to a gene: 6. Germline V CDR1 and CDR2: MNHEY, SVGEGT. The CDR3 runs to 16 residues. CDR3 region: CASSWGQYDSYNEQFF. The CDR3 DNA is TGTGCCAGCAGTTGGGGACAGTACGACTCCTACAATGAGCAGTTCTTC.

There are many counts of this clonotype. This rearrangement joins TRBV20-1 to TRBJ2-1, with unresolved D. Germline V gene lookup returns CDR1 DFQATT and CDR2 SNEGSKA (reference sequence). Trimming cost V 2 bases and J 4 bases, with 12 bases left between them. This CDR3 comprises 14 residues. This CDR3 reads CSARTSSKYNEQFF. The CDR3, as DNA: TGCAGTGCTAGAACTTCCTCAAAATACAATGAGCAGTTCTTC.

This clonotype turned up a few times. The chain couples TRBV20-1 to TRBJ2-1, with 9 nucleotides matching TRBD2. The V segment lost 6 bases and the J segment 8 bases; nucleotides outside the gene matches: 17. The germline gives CDR1 DFQATT, CDR2 SNEGSKA (reference sequence). This CDR3 is built from 16 residues. The chain's CDR3 is CSALSLAGPKGHEQFF. In DNA form, the CDR3 reads TGCAGTGCACTTTCACTAGCGGGCCCAAAAGGCCATGAGCAGTTCTTC.

This clonotype was detected many times. The chain links TRBV6-5 to TRBJ2-1; D uncertain. Germline values: CDR1 MNHEY, CDR2 SVGAGI. The length of the CDR3 is 11 residues. V was trimmed by 7 bases and J by 13 bases, leaving 14 bases between them. CDR3 in amino acids: CASTAKARQFF. The CDR3 DNA sequence: TGTGCCAGCACCGCCAAGGCTAGACAGTTCTTC.

This chain links TRBV7-8 with TRBJ2-7, with D tentatively TRBD2 (5 bases). The germline V gene encodes CDR1 SGHVS and CDR2 FQNEAQ. This CDR3 has 13 residues. V was clipped by 2 bases and J by 5 bases, with 10 bases between them. The CDR3 here is CASSLPGSHEQYF. The CDR3 region has the DNA TGTGCCAGCAGCTTACCGGGGAGCCACGAGCAGTACTTC.

The rearrangement uses TRBV5-1 and TRBJ2-5, with TRBD1 matching 7 bases. The CDR3 contains 15 residues. With V trimmed by 4 bases and J by 4 bases, 10 bases remained unmatched. Germline V CDR1 and CDR2: SGHRS, YFSETQ. CDR3: CASSVETGSRETQYF. The CDR3 nucleotides are TGCGCCAGCAGCGTAGAGACAGGGAGCAGAGAGACCCAGTACTTC. Full variable domain (missing parts from reference TRBV5-1 and TRBJ2-5): KAGVTQTPRYLIKTRGQQVTLSCSPISGHRSVSWYQQTPGQGLQFLFEYFSETQRNKGNFPGRFSGRQFSNSRSEMNVSTLELGDSALYLCASSVETGSRETQYFGPGTRLLVL.

The rearrangement joins TRBV29-1 to TRBJ2-1; 11 nucleotides match TRBD1. Germline CDR1 SQVTM, CDR2 ANQGSEA. The CDR3 is 16 residues long. The V and J ends lost 2 bases and 0 bases, in that order; junction bases with no gene match: 3. Here the CDR3 reads CSVEPGTGGSYNEQFF. The CDR3 bases are TGCAGCGTTGAACCAGGGACAGGGGGCTCCTACAATGAGCAGTTCTTC.

Many counts were recorded for this clonotype. The chain has TRBV20-1 and TRBJ2-3, with a tentative D call TRBD2 (6 bases). CDR3 size: 17 residues. Per the germline V gene, CDR1 is DFQATT and CDR2 is SNEGSKA (reference sequence). Trimming took off 3 bases at V and 5 bases at J, with 24 bases between the two ends. CDR3: CSASTSTSGGPKDTQYF. In DNA, the CDR3 is TGCAGTGCTAGCACCTCAACGTCCGGAGGGCCGAAAGATACGCAGTATTTT.

The table lists this clonotype with many counts. The V and J genes are TRBV12-3 or TRBV12-4 and TRBJ2-1, with no clear D. This CDR3 is 13 amino acids long. V was shortened by 6 bases and J by 9 bases, with 15 bases between the two germline ends. CDR3 bases: TGTGCCAGCAGCTCTGCCCGGTGGGGTGAGCAGTTCTTC. Residues: CASSSARWGEQFF.

In this sample, this clonotype turned up a few times. V usage is TRBV15 and J usage is TRBJ2-7, with 10 bases identical to TRBD2. Germline-derived CDR1 and CDR2 are LNHNV and YYDKDF (reference sequence). CDR3 length: 15 residues. Germline trimming cut 5 bases from V and 4 bases from J; bases unmatched to any gene: 8. Here the CDR3 DNA reads TGTGCCACCAGCGGAAAGCGGGGGGGGGCTTACGAGCAGTACTTC. This codes for CATSGKRGGAYEQYF. The whole variable domain, remainder taken from reference TRBV15 and TRBJ2-7, is DAMVIQNPRYQVTQFGKPVTLSCSQTLNHNVMYWYQQKSSQAPKLLFHYYDKDFNNEADTPDNFQSRRPNTSFCFLDIRSPGLGDTAMYLCATSGKRGGAYEQYFGPGTRLTVT.

There are many counts of this clonotype. This chain uses TRBV12-3 or TRBV12-4 with TRBJ2-2, with D uncertain. With 7 bases removed from V and 6 bases from J, the gap between germline ends came to 6 bases. The CDR3 covers 11 residues. The CDR3 DNA sequence: TGTGCCAGCAACCTTGCCGGGGAGCTGTTTTTT. Amino acids: CASNLAGELFF.

This chain uses TRBV20-1 with TRBJ2-1; 9 bases agree with TRBD2. The CDR3 consists of 17 residues. Losses at the gene ends were 3 bases for V and 8 bases for J; bases not matched to a gene: 17. The germline gives CDR1 DFQATT, CDR2 SNEGSKA (reference sequence). CDR3 sequence (DNA): TGCAGTGCTAGCCCCCCCTTAGCGGGAGCCAAAGGCGATGAGCAGTTCTTC. It codes for CSASPPLAGAKGDEQFF.

This clonotype was picked up many times. The CDR3 nucleotides read TGTGCCAGCAGCCGAAATCCGGGACAGAGGACTAGCGGGAGGACTAATGAGCAGTTCTTC. Its translation is CASSRNPGQRTSGRTNEQFF. The chain is built from TRBV3-1 and TRBJ2-1; the match to TRBD2 covers 14 bases. Germline CDR1 LGHDT, CDR2 YNNKEL (reference sequence). J gave up 7 bases and V 4 bases, and 18 bases lay outside the gene matches. The CDR3 contains 20 residues.